This TCR beta chain was obtained from a study of shared clonotypes between healthy human individuals. Study-wide context: In total, the donors were a couple of women and a few men aged 18 to 49.

V lost 0 bases to trimming and J lost 6 bases, with 9 bases between them. Germline CDR1 reads LNHNV; CDR2 reads YYDKDF (reference sequence). The CDR3 contains 14 residues. The donors were all Caucasian adults (living in Nashville, Tennessee). The run depth of the assay was deep. TCRdb's copy holds only in-frame clones and misses some; the assay was immunoSEQ multiplex PCR. The table shows under 2,500,000 clones, with under 97% occurring only once. Sequenced sample: naive CD4+ T cells sorted from blood. The subset is: CD45RA+ positively selected. This TCR derives from a young man in good health. This sequence joins TRBV15 and TRBJ1-5; D might be TRBD1 (5 bases). The CDR3 nucleotides read TGTGCCACCAGCAGAGACGGGGGAAGTCAGCCCCAGCATTTT. It translates to CATSRDGGSQPQHF.